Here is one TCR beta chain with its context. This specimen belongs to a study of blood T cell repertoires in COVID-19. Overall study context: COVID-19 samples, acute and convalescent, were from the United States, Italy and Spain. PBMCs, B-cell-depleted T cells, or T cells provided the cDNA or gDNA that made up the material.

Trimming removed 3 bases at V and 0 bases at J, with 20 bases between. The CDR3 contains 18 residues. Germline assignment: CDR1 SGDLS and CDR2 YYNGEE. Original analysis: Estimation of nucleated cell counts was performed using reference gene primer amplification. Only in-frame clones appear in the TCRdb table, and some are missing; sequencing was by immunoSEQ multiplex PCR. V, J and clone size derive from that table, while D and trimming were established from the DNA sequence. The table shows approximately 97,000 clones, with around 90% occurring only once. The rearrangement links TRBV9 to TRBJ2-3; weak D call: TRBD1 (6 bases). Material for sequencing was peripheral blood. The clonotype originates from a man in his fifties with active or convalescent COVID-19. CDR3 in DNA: TGTGCCAGCAGCGCCGGGACAAGTACCTTTTCTAGCACAGATACGCAGTATTTT. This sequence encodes CASSAGTSTFSSTDTQYF.